Listed here are 25 T cell receptor beta chains from one sample, sequenced in a study of shared clonotypes between healthy human individuals. Selected positively for CCR7 and CD45RO-negative, naive CD8 cells excluded terminally differentiated effector memory CD45RA+ cells. Sequencing used immunoSEQ multiplex PCR; TCRdb keeps in-frame clones, though not all of them. The sample has roughly 810,000 clones, 90% to 97% seen once. The material sequenced was naive CD8+ T cells sorted from blood. The source of these receptors is a man aged 25 to 40 in good health.

The chain recombines TRBV27 with TRBJ2-3; TRBD2 aligns across 11 bases. Germline V lookup: CDR1 MNHEY, CDR2 SMNVEV (reference sequence). The length of the CDR3 is 15 residues. V was clipped by 2 bases and J by 10 bases; unmatched bases: 8. CDR3 amino acids: CASSLRLAGPSPQYF. CDR3 nucleotides: TGTGCCAGCAGTTTAAGACTAGCGGGACCCTCGCCGCAGTATTTT.

The chain is built from TRBV9 and TRBJ2-5; either TRBD1 or TRBD2 may supply D (5 bases each). The CDR3 contains 16 residues. Germline V gene data show CDR1 as SGDLS and CDR2 as YYNGEE. V lost 0 bases to trimming and J lost 5 bases, with 17 bases between them. The CDR3 region has the DNA TGTGCCAGCAGCGTAGTAGGGACGGGAAGCGCGGAGACCCAGTACTTC. This encodes CASSVVGTGSAETQYF. The full variable domain, completed using reference TRBV9 and TRBJ2-5, is DSGVTQTPKHLITATGQRVTLRCSPRSGDLSVYWYQQSLDQGLQFLIQYYNGEERAKGNILERFSAQQFPDLHSELNLSSLELGDSALYFCASSVVGTGSAETQYFGPGTRLLVL.

The chain employs TRBV7-2 and TRBJ2-5, with unresolved D. The V gene's germline CDR1 is SGHTA and CDR2 FQGNSA. The V end lost 1 base, the J end lost 2 bases, and 14 bases lay between the germline ends. The length of the CDR3 is 16 residues. As DNA, the CDR3 is TGTGCCAGCAGCTTAGTCGTTTTAGCTCAACAAGAGACCCAGTACTTC. Amino acid sequence: CASSLVVLAQQETQYF.

The chain uses TRBV7-9 and TRBJ2-7; 9 nucleotides align to TRBD2. Germline V gene data show CDR1 as SEHNR and CDR2 as FQNEAQ (reference sequence). The ends lost 5 bases at V and 2 bases at J; junction bases unmatched: 10. This CDR3 is built from 16 residues. CDR3 loop: CASSLGSGSLAYEQYF. CDR3 nucleotides: TGTGCCAGCAGCCTCGGTAGCGGGAGTCTCGCCTACGAGCAGTACTTC. The whole variable domain, remainder taken from reference TRBV7-9 and TRBJ2-7, is DTGVSQNPRHKITKRGQNVTFRCDPISEHNRLYWYRQTLGQGPEFLTYFQNEAQLEKSRLLSDRFSAERPKGSFSTLEIQRTEQGDSAMYLCASSLGSGSLAYEQYFGPGTRLTVT.

The CDR3 reads CAWSAPDSLYSNQPQHF. Written as DNA, the CDR3 is TGTGCCTGGAGTGCCCCGGACAGCCTTTATAGCAATCAGCCCCAGCATTTT. The chain is built from TRBV30 and TRBJ1-5; D possibly corresponds to TRBD1 (6 bases). The CDR3 runs to 17 residues. Germline V lookup: CDR1 GTSNPN, CDR2 SVGIG (reference sequence). The V gene lost 1 base and the J gene lost 0 bases, with 16 bases spanning the gap.

V usage is TRBV5-5 and J usage is TRBJ2-1; 7 bases map to TRBD2. CDR1 is SGHKS and CDR2 is YYEKEE in the germline V gene (reference sequence). CDR3 length equals 13 residues. V lost 1 base to trimming and J lost 6 bases; unmatched junction nucleotides: 1. The CDR3 region is CASSLWGGNEQFF. For the CDR3, the DNA is TGTGCCAGCAGCTTGTGGGGGGGCAATGAGCAGTTCTTC.

The chain carries TRBV7-9 and TRBJ1-1; 7 bases align to TRBD1. V was pared by 5 bases and J by 1 base, with 4 bases of the junction left unmatched. The CDR3 runs 14 residues. CDR1 and CDR2 (germline): SEHNR, FQNEAQ (reference sequence). CDR3 sequence reads: CASSPRQGNTEAFF. In DNA, the CDR3 is TGTGCCAGCAGCCCTCGACAGGGGAACACTGAAGCTTTCTTT. The full variable domain, with the rest looked up from reference TRBV7-9 and TRBJ1-1, is DTGVSQNPRHKITKRGQNVTFRCDPISEHNRLYWYRQTLGQGPEFLTYFQNEAQLEKSRLLSDRFSAERPKGSFSTLEIQRTEQGDSAMYLCASSPRQGNTEAFFGQGTRLTVV.

The rearrangement links TRBV27 to TRBJ2-7; D remains unclear. The V end lost 6 bases, the J end lost 0 bases, and 15 bases lay between the germline ends. There are 15 residues in the CDR3. CDR1 is MNHEY and CDR2 is SMNVEV in the germline V gene (reference sequence). CDR3 sequence reads: CASSRTLKSSYEQYF. The CDR3 DNA reads TGTGCCAGCAGCCGGACCCTAAAGAGCTCCTACGAGCAGTACTTC.

This chain connects TRBV5-4 to TRBJ2-5; TRBD1 matches 10 bases. The CDR3 runs 17 residues. In germline, CDR1 is SGHNT, CDR2 YYREEE (reference sequence). V lost 4 bases, J lost 2 bases, and 11 bases stayed unmatched. CDR3 DNA: TGTGCCAGCAGCCCGGATAGCGGGACAGGGGAACAAGAGACCCAGTACTTC. It translates to CASSPDSGTGEQETQYF.

For the CDR3, the DNA is TGTGCCAGCGGTGCGGGAGCGAACACCGGGGAGCTGTTTTTT. Protein: CASGAGANTGELFF. The J gene is TRBJ2-2, the V gene TRBV13; 7 nucleotides align to TRBD2. The J segment lost 0 bases and the V segment lost 8 bases, leaving 3 bases of the junction unmatched. CDR3 length equals 14 residues. Germline assignment: CDR1 PRHDT and CDR2 FYEKMQ (reference sequence).

The gene calls are TRBV11-3 and TRBJ2-7, with no clear D. Germline assignment: CDR1 SGHNT and CDR2 YENEEA. The CDR3 spans 13 residues. With 3 bases removed from V and 0 bases from J, the gap between germline ends came to 6 bases. The CDR3 reads CASSFGSSYEQYF. In nucleotides, the CDR3 is TGTGCCAGCAGCTTCGGCAGCTCCTACGAGCAGTACTTC.

This chain links TRBV4-1 with TRBJ1-2; no firm D call. Germline V gene lookup returns CDR1 MGHRA and CDR2 YSYEKL. The CDR3 runs to 17 residues. With 0 bases removed from V and 4 bases from J, the gap between germline ends came to 18 bases. CDR3 in amino acids: CASSQDKARLESYGYTF. The CDR3 bases are TGCGCCAGCAGCCAAGATAAGGCCAGGCTTGAGTCCTATGGCTACACCTTC.

V and J are TRBV7-6 and TRBJ2-1; weak D call: TRBD2 (6 bases). The CDR3 runs 15 residues. The V gene lost 5 bases and the J gene lost 1 base, with 12 bases spanning the gap. Germline CDR1 SGHVS, CDR2 FNYEAQ. The CDR3 loop is CASSRSGDSYNEQFF. Written as DNA, the CDR3 is TGTGCCAGCAGCCGTAGCGGAGATTCCTACAATGAGCAGTTCTTC.

The chain couples TRBV7-4 to TRBJ1-5, with 9 nucleotides matching TRBD1. With 4 bases clipped from V and 3 bases from J, the junction kept 10 bases outside the gene matches. The length of the CDR3 is 17 residues. Germline V gene lookup returns CDR1 SGHVT and CDR2 SQSDAQ. The CDR3 region is CASSWAGQGEPNQPQHF. The CDR3, as DNA: TGTGCCAGCAGCTGGGCGGGACAGGGAGAACCCAATCAGCCCCAGCATTTT.

This chain links TRBV21-1 with TRBJ1-3; the listed D gene, TRBD1, was not tested against the DNA. TRBV21-1 is recorded as a pseudogene. The CDR3 is made up of 19 amino acids. This CDR3 is CASSKSPLRQESSGNTIYF. As DNA, the CDR3 is TGTGCCAGCAGCAAAAGCCCACTGAGACAGGAAAGCTCTGGAAACACCATATATTTT.

This clone was seen a single time. The chain uses TRBV4-1 and TRBJ2-7, with 9 bases identical to TRBD1. CDR1 and CDR2 (germline): MGHRA, YSYEKL. With 1 base clipped from V and 0 bases from J, the junction kept 1 base outside the gene matches. The length of the CDR3 is 15 residues. CDR3 DNA: TGCGCCAGCAGCCAAGTGGGACAGGGCTCCTACGAGCAGTACTTC. Protein sequence: CASSQVGQGSYEQYF.

This rearrangement joins TRBV11-2 to TRBJ1-1, with D maybe TRBD1 (6 bases). CDR3 length: 14 amino acids. CDR1 and CDR2 from the germline V gene are SGHAT and FQNNGV. V gave up 8 bases and J gave up 1 base, with 14 bases separating them. The CDR3: CASLSRDTNTEAFF. For the CDR3, the DNA is TGTGCCAGCCTCTCCCGGGACACGAACACTGAAGCTTTCTTT.

The genes are TRBV29-1 and TRBJ2-1; 7 bases match TRBD2. Germline V CDR1 and CDR2: SQVTM, ANQGSEA. With 7 bases clipped from V and 6 bases from J, the junction kept 6 bases outside the gene matches. The CDR3 sequence is 12 residues long. As DNA, the CDR3 is TGCAGCGCCTTGACTAGCATCAATGAGCAGTTCTTC. Its protein is CSALTSINEQFF.

This sequence joins TRBV5-1 and TRBJ2-7, with D perhaps matching TRBD1 or TRBD2 (5 bases each). V lost 0 bases to trimming and J lost 4 bases, with 20 bases between them. Germline V lookup: CDR1 SGHRS, CDR2 YFSETQ. The CDR3 has 17 residues. This CDR3 reads CASSLGESGPRLYEQYF. The CDR3 region has the DNA TGCGCCAGCAGCTTGGGGGAATCGGGACCGAGGCTATACGAGCAGTACTTC.

The V gene is TRBV25-1, the J gene TRBJ2-2; D tentatively fits TRBD1 or TRBD2 (6 bases each). Germline CDR1 MGHDK, CDR2 SYGVNS. V was cut by 4 bases and J by 4 bases, with 13 bases left in between. This CDR3 region has 15 residues. The CDR3, as DNA: TGTGCCAGCAGTGGAGGGGGGTTGAGCACCGGGGAGCTGTTTTTT. It specifies CASSGGGLSTGELFF.

The chain carries TRBV4-3 and TRBJ2-1; the match to TRBD1 covers 9 bases. J lost 7 bases, V lost 0 bases, and 7 bases had no gene match. Germline-derived CDR1 and CDR2 are LGHNA and YSLEER. This CDR3 has 16 amino acids. CDR3 coding DNA: TGCGCCAGCAGCCAAGACCGGAACAGGGGGCGGAATGAGCAGTTCTTC. Its protein is CASSQDRNRGRNEQFF.

The genes are TRBV15 and TRBJ2-1, with D unresolved. Looked up from germline, CDR1 is LNHNV and CDR2 is YYDKDF (reference sequence). Deletions cut 0 bases from V and 1 base from J, with 7 bases between. This CDR3 spans 15 amino acids. CDR3 in amino acids: CATSRDRFSYNEQFF. The CDR3 bases are TGTGCCACCAGCAGAGACAGGTTTTCCTACAATGAGCAGTTCTTC.

V is TRBV7-2 and J is TRBJ2-1, with 7 bases identical to TRBD2. Germline V lookup: CDR1 SGHTA, CDR2 FQGNSA. The CDR3 runs to 12 residues. Trimming at V came to 3 bases and at J to 10 bases, leaving 3 bases not matched to a gene. As DNA, the CDR3 is TGTGCCAGCAGCTTGGGAGGGCGGGAGCAGTTCTTC. Amino acid sequence: CASSLGGREQFF.

The V call is TRBV2, the J call TRBJ2-3; 7 bases line up with TRBD2. The CDR3 has 16 residues. With V trimmed by 1 base and J by 0 bases, 4 bases remained unmatched. CDR1 SNHLY and CDR2 FYNNEI come from the germline V gene. CDR3 DNA sequence: TGTGCCAGCAGTGAAGGCGGGAGTAAAAGCACAGATACGCAGTATTTT. Its protein is CASSEGGSKSTDTQYF.

The chain links TRBV18 to TRBJ1-4, with D hard to call. V lost 2 bases to trimming and J lost 0 bases, with 10 bases between them. The CDR3 runs 16 residues. The germline gives CDR1 KGHSH, CDR2 LQKENI. The CDR3 nucleotides are TGTGCCAGCTCACCAAACGCGGTTGCAACTAATGAAAAACTGTTTTTT. Translating gives CASSPNAVATNEKLFF. The variable domain in full, with the rest retrieved from reference TRBV18 and TRBJ1-4, is NAGVMQNPRHLVRRRGQEARLRCSPMKGHSHVYWYRQLPEEGLKFMVYLQKENIIDESGMPKERFSAEFPKEGPSILRIQQVVRGDSAAYFCASSPNAVATNEKLFFGSGTQLSVL.